This is a list of T cell receptor beta chains from one sample in a study of CD8+ T cells in alopecia areata. The data were produced by immunoSEQ multiplex PCR, yet TCRdb's version contains in-frame clones alone and is incomplete. The data show 150,000 to 200,000 clones, roughly 60% seen once. The sample was CD4+ T cells sorted from blood, taken at week 24, from a patient treated with tofacitinib. The receptors shown here come from a human donor with alopecia areata. Each CDR3 is given with its conserved first and last residue. Each record gives: J gene, V gene, D gene, clone size, CDR3 protein, CDR3 DNA. D genes are given only for firm matches. Some rows have no size entry. The others give once, few or many, or a class for an expanded clone.

J: TRBJ2-3
V: TRBV5-4
D: -
size: few
CDR3: CASSLTGTDTQYF
DNA: TGTGCCAGCAGCTTGACAGGCACAGATACGCAGTATTTT

J: TRBJ1-2
V: TRBV30
D: TRBD1
size: -
CDR3: CAWSQQGARGYTF
DNA: TGTGCCTGGAGTCAACAGGGGGCGCGAGGCTACACCTTC

J: TRBJ2-2
V: TRBV25-1
D: TRBD1
size: few
CDR3: CASSGTGSSGELFF
DNA: TGTGCCAGCAGTGGGACAGGGTCATCCGGGGAGCTGTTTTTT

J: TRBJ2-7
V: TRBV30
D: -
size: -
CDR3: CALDMGYEQYF
DNA: TGTGCCTTGGATATGGGTTACGAGCAGTACTTC

J: TRBJ1-4
V: TRBV25-1
D: -
size: -
CDR3: CASISGTNEKLFF
DNA: TGTGCCAGCATTTCGGGGACGAATGAAAAACTGTTTTTT

J: TRBJ1-1
V: TRBV29-1
D: -
size: once
CDR3: CSVTPRGSYTEAFF
DNA: TGCAGCGTTACACCTCGAGGCAGTTACACTGAAGCTTTCTTT

J: TRBJ1-1
V: TRBV29-1
D: -
size: -
CDR3: CSVENTEAFF
DNA: TGCAGCGTTGAGAACACTGAAGCTTTCTTT

J: TRBJ2-5
V: TRBV4-2
D: -
size: -
CDR3: CASSQGGGDIGTQYF
DNA: TGTGCCAGCAGCCAAGGGGGCGGGGACATCGGGACCCAGTACTTC

J: TRBJ1-4
V: TRBV18
D: -
size: many
CDR3: CASSPAGISNEKLFF
DNA: TGTGCCAGCTCACCTGCCGGGATATCTAATGAAAAACTGTTTTTT

J: TRBJ2-7
V: TRBV29-1
D: -
size: many
CDR3: CSVEPQVGEQYF
DNA: TGCAGCGTTGAACCACAGGTCGGCGAGCAGTACTTC

J: TRBJ2-7
V: TRBV18
D: TRBD1
size: -
CDR3: CASSPDGTGAFSYEQYF
DNA: TGTGCCAGCTCACCCGACGGGACAGGGGCCTTCTCCTACGAGCAGTACTTC

J: TRBJ1-6
V: TRBV2
D: -
size: -
CDR3: CASSDPGIVAPLHF
DNA: TGTGCCAGCAGTGACCCAGGGATTGTAGCACCCCTCCACTTT

J: TRBJ2-1
V: TRBV28
D: -
size: -
CDR3: CASSFPPPGNEQFF
DNA: TGTGCCAGCAGTTTTCCCCCCCCAGGGAATGAGCAGTTCTTC

J: TRBJ2-1
V: TRBV7-9
D: TRBD1
size: few
CDR3: CASRGRGKPYNEQFF
DNA: TGTGCCAGCAGGGGCAGGGGGAAACCTTACAATGAGCAGTTCTTC

J: TRBJ1-4
V: TRBV2
D: -
size: -
CDR3: CASRNGASGEKLFF
DNA: TGTGCCAGCAGGAACGGGGCGTCCGGTGAAAAACTGTTTTTT

J: TRBJ1-6
V: TRBV13
D: TRBD1
size: -
CDR3: CASSLGGRDSSYNSPLHF
DNA: TGTGCCAGCAGCTTAGGAGGGAGGGACAGCTCCTATAATTCACCCCTCCACTTT

J: TRBJ2-2
V: TRBV2
D: -
size: -
CDR3: CASSGTASVGELFF
DNA: TGTGCCAGCAGTGGGACAGCTTCTGTCGGGGAGCTGTTTTTT

J: TRBJ2-5
V: TRBV25-1
D: TRBD1
size: -
CDR3: CASSESRGKETQYF
DNA: TGTGCCAGCAGTGAATCCAGGGGGAAAGAGACCCAGTACTTC

J: TRBJ2-3
V: TRBV4-3
D: -
size: -
CDR3: CASSQEWVLDTQYF
DNA: TGCGCCAGCAGCCAAGAATGGGTATTGGATACGCAGTATTTT

J: TRBJ1-1
V: TRBV25-1
D: TRBD1
size: -
CDR3: CASSQQGLNTEAFF
DNA: TGTGCCAGCAGCCAACAGGGGCTGAACACTGAAGCTTTCTTT

J: TRBJ1-4
V: TRBV29-1
D: -
size: -
CDR3: CSVSFSTEKLFF
DNA: TGCAGCGTTTCCTTTTCAACTGAAAAACTGTTTTTT

J: TRBJ2-6
V: TRBV29-1
D: TRBD1
size: -
CDR3: CSVESGQGGMSSGANVLTF
DNA: TGCAGCGTTGAATCCGGACAGGGAGGCATGAGCTCTGGGGCCAACGTCCTGACTTTC

J: TRBJ2-7
V: TRBV27
D: TRBD2
size: -
CDR3: CASSLRGVAGVPYEQYF
DNA: TGTGCCAGCAGTTTGAGGGGTGTAGCGGGAGTACCTTACGAGCAGTACTTC

J: TRBJ2-7
V: TRBV10-3
D: -
size: -
CDR3: CAIQGLQTDEQYF
DNA: TGTGCCATCCAGGGACTCCAGACGGACGAGCAGTACTTC

J: TRBJ1-5
V: TRBV6-4
D: TRBD1
size: -
CDR3: CASTIDRGQRDVNQPQHF
DNA: TGTGCCAGCACAATTGACAGGGGCCAACGTGATGTAAATCAGCCCCAGCATTTT

J: TRBJ1-1
V: TRBV29-1
D: -
size: few
CDR3: CSVEAPWGNTEAFF
DNA: TGCAGCGTTGAAGCCCCCTGGGGGAACACTGAAGCTTTCTTT

J: TRBJ2-3
V: TRBV28
D: -
size: few
CDR3: CASSLLTDTQYF
DNA: TGTGCCAGCAGTCTCCTTACAGATACGCAGTATTTT

J: TRBJ2-1
V: TRBV12-5
D: TRBD1
size: few
CDR3: CAGGENRGSYNEQFF
DNA: TGTGCTGGGGGAGAGAACAGGGGCTCCTACAATGAGCAGTTCTTC

J: TRBJ2-3
V: TRBV20-1
D: -
size: -
CDR3: CSAEVDTQYF
DNA: TGCAGTGCCGAGGTGGATACGCAGTATTTT

J: TRBJ2-1
V: TRBV30
D: -
size: -
CDR3: CAWSEGWDEQFF
DNA: TGTGCCTGGAGTGAGGGTTGGGATGAGCAGTTCTTC

J: TRBJ1-2
V: TRBV18
D: TRBD1
size: -
CDR3: CASSPGTDYGYTF
DNA: TGTGCCAGCTCACCCGGGACAGACTATGGCTACACCTTC

J: TRBJ1-1
V: TRBV29-1
D: TRBD1
size: -
CDR3: CSVTPGTAEAFF
DNA: TGCAGCGTAACCCCCGGGACAGCTGAAGCTTTCTTT

J: TRBJ2-2
V: TRBV6-6
D: -
size: -
CDR3: CASSNVRGSGELFF
DNA: TGTGCCAGCTCCAACGTCCGGGGGAGCGGGGAGCTGTTTTTT

J: TRBJ2-7
V: TRBV7-8
D: TRBD2
size: -
CDR3: CASSALAGGQDEQYF
DNA: TGTGCCAGCAGCGCACTAGCGGGGGGGCAGGACGAGCAGTACTTC

J: TRBJ1-5
V: TRBV19
D: -
size: -
CDR3: CASIPGVNTNQPQHF
DNA: TGTGCCAGTATCCCTGGCGTGAACACTAATCAGCCCCAGCATTTT

J: TRBJ1-2
V: TRBV7-2
D: TRBD1
size: -
CDR3: CASTSRTGRGYTF
DNA: TGTGCCAGCACCTCGAGGACAGGGAGGGGCTACACCTTC

J: TRBJ1-2
V: TRBV30
D: TRBD1
size: -
CDR3: CAWSARTTGDFYGYTF
DNA: TGTGCCTGGAGTGCACGAACGACAGGGGACTTCTATGGCTACACCTTC

J: TRBJ2-7
V: TRBV19
D: TRBD1
size: -
CDR3: CASSGTESYEQYF
DNA: TGTGCCAGCTCCGGGACAGAGTCCTACGAGCAGTACTTC

J: TRBJ2-7
V: TRBV30
D: -
size: -
CDR3: CAWSEGGHYEQYF
DNA: TGTGCCTGGAGTGAAGGCGGACACTACGAGCAGTACTTC

J: TRBJ2-3
V: TRBV18
D: TRBD2
size: -
CDR3: CASSPRGGPTSTDTQYF
DNA: TGTGCCAGCTCACCCCGGGGGGGGCCGACTTCCACAGATACGCAGTATTTT